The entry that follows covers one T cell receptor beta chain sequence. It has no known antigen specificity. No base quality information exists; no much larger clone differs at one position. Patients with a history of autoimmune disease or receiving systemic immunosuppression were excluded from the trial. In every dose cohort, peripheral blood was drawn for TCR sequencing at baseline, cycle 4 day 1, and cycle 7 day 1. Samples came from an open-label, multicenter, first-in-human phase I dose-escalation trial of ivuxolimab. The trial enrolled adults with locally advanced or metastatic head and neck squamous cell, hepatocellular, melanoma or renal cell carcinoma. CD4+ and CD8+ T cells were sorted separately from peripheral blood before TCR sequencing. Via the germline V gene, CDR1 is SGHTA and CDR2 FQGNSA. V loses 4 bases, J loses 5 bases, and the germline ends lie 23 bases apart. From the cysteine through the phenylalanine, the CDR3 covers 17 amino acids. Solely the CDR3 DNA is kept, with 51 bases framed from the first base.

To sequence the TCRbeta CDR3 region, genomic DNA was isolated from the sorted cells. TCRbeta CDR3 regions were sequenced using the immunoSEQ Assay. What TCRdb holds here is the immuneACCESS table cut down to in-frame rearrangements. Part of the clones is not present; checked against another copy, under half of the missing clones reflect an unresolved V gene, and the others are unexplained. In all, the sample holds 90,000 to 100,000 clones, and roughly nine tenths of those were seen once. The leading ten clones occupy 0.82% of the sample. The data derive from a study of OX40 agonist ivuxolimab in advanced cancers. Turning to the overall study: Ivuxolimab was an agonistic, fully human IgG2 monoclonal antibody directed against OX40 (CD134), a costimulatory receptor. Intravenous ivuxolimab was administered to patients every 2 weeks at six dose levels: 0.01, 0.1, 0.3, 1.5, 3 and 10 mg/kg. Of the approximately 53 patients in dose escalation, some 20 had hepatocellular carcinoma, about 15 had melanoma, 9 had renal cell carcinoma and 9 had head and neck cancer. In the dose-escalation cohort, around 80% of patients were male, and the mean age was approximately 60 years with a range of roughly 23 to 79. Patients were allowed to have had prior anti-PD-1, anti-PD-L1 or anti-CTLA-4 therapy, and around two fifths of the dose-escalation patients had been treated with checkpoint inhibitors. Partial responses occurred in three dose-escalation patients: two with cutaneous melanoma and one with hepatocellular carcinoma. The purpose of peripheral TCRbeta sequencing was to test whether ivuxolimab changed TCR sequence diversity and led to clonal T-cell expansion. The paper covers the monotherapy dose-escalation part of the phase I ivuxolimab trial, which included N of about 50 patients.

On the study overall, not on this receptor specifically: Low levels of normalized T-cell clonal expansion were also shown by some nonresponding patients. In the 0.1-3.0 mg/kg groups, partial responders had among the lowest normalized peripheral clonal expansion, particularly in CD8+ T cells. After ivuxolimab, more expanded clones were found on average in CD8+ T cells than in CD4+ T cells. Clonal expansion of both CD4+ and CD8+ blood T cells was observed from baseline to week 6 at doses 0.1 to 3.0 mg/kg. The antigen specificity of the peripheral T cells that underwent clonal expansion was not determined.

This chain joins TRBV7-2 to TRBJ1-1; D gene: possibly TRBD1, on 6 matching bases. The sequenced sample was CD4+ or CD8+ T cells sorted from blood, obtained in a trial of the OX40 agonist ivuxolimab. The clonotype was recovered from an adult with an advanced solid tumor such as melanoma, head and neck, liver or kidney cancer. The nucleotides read TGTGCCAGCAGCTCTATGGGGTGGGGGGCGTTAGGAACTGAAGCTTTCTTT. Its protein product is CASSSMGWGALGTEAFF.